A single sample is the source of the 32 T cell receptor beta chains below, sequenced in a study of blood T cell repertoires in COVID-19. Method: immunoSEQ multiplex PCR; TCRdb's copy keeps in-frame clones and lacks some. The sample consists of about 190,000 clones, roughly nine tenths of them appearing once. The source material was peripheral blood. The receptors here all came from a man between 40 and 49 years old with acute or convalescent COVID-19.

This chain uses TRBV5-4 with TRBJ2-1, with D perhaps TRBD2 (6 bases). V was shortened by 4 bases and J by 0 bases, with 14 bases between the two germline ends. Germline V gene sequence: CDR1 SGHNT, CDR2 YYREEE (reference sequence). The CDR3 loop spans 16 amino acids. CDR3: CASSLSGPSSYNEQFF. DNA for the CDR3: TGTGCCAGCAGCCTGAGCGGGCCCAGCTCCTACAATGAGCAGTTCTTC.

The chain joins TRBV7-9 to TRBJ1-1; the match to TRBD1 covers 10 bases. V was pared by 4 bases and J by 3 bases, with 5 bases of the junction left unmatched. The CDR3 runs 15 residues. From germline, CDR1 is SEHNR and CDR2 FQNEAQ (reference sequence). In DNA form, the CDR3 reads TGTGCCAGCAGCTCACCCGGGACAGGGGACACTGAAGCTTTCTTT. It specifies CASSSPGTGDTEAFF.

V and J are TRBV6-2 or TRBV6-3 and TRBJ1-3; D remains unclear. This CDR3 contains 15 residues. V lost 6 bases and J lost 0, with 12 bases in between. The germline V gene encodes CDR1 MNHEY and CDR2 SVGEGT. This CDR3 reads CASSPPRDSGNTIYF. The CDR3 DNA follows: TGTGCCAGCAGCCCCCCGAGGGACTCTGGAAACACCATATATTTT.

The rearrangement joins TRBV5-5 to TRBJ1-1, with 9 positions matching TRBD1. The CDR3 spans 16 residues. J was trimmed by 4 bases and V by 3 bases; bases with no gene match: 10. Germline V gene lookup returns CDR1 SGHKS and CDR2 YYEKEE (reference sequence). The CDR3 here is CASSYTLTGGGTEAFF. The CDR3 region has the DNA TGTGCCAGCAGCTATACCCTTACAGGGGGCGGCACTGAAGCTTTCTTT.

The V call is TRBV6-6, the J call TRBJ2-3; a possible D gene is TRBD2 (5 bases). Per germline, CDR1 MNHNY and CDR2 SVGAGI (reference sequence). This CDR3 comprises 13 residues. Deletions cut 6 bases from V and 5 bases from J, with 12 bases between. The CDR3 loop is CASRSSGGDTQYF. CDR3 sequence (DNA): TGTGCCAGCAGATCGAGCGGAGGAGATACGCAGTATTTT.

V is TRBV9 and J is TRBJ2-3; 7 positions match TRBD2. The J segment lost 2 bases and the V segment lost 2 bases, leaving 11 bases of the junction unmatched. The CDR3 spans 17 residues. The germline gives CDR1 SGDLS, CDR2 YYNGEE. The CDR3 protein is CASSVSRDYPNTDTQYF. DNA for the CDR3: TGTGCCAGCAGCGTCTCGCGGGACTACCCTAACACAGATACGCAGTATTTT.

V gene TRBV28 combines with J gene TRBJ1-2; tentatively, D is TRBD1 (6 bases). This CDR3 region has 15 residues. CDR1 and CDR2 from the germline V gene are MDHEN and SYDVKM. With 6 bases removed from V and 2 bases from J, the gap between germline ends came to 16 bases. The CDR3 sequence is CASRPQGSRNYGYTF. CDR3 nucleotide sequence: TGTGCCAGCAGACCACAGGGCAGCAGAAACTATGGCTACACCTTC.

In nucleotides, the CDR3 is TGTGCCAGCAGCTCGCAGGGGGCCGGGTCCTACGAGCAGTACTTC. Translated, it gives CASSSQGAGSYEQYF. The J gene is TRBJ2-7, the V gene TRBV5-5; 8 positions match TRBD1. This CDR3 is built from 15 residues. The V segment lost 3 bases and the J segment 1 base; nucleotides outside the gene matches: 6. CDR1 and CDR2 (germline): SGHKS, YYEKEE (reference sequence).

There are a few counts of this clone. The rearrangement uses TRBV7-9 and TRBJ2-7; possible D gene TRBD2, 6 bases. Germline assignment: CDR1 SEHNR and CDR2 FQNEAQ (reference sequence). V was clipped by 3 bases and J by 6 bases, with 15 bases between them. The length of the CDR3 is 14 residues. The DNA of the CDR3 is TGTGCCAGCAGCTTGGGCGGGGTCTCGAGCGAGCAGTACTTC. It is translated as CASSLGGVSSEQYF.

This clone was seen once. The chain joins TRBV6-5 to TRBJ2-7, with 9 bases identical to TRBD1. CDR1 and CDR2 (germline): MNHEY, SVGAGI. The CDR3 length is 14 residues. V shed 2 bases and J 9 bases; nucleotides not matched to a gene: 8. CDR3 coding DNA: TGTGCCAGCAGTTACGCCGGGACAGGGAAGCGGCAGTACTTC. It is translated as CASSYAGTGKRQYF.

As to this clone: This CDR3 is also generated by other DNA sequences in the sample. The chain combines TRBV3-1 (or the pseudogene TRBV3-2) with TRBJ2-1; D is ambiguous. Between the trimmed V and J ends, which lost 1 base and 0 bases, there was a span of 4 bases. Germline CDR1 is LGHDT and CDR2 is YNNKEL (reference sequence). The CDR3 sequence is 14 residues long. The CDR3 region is CASSQGSSYNEQFF. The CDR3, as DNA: TGTGCCAGCAGCCAAGGTAGCTCCTACAATGAGCAGTTCTTC.

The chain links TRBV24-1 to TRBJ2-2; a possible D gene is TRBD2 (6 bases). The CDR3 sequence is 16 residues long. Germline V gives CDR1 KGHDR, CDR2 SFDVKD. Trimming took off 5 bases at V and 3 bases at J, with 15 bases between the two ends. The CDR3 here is CATSAGAGSDTGELFF. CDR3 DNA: TGTGCCACCAGTGCGGGCGCGGGAAGCGACACCGGGGAGCTGTTTTTT.

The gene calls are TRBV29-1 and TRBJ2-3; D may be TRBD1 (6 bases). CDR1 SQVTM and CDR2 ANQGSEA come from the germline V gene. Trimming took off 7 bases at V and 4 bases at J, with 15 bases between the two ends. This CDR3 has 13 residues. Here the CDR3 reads CSGTAARSDTQYF. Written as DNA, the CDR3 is TGCAGCGGGACAGCGGCACGATCAGATACGCAGTATTTT.

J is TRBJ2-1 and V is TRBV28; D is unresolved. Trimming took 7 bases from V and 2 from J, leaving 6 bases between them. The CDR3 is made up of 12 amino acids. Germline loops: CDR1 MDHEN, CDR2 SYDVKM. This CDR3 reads CASNSPYNEQFF. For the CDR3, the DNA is TGTGCCAGCAACAGCCCCTACAATGAGCAGTTCTTC.

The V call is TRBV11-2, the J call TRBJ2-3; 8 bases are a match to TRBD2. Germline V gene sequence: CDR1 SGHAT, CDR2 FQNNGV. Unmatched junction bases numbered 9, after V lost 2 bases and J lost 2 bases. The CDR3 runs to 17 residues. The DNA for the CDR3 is TGTGCCAGCAGCTTACTGGAGCGGGAGACTTACACAGATACGCAGTATTTT. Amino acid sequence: CASSLLERETYTDTQYF. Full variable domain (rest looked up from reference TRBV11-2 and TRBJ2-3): EAGVAQSPRYKIIEKRQSVAFWCNPISGHATLYWYQQILGQGPKLLIQFQNNGVVDDSQLPKDRFSAERLKGVDSTLKIQPAKLEDSAVYLCASSLLERETYTDTQYFGPGTRLTVL.

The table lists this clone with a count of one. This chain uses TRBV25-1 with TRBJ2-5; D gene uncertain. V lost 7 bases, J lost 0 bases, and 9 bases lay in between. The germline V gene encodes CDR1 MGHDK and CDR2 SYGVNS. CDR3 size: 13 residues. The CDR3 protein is CASTKAYQETQYF. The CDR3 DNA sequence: TGTGCCAGCACAAAAGCCTACCAAGAGACCCAGTACTTC.

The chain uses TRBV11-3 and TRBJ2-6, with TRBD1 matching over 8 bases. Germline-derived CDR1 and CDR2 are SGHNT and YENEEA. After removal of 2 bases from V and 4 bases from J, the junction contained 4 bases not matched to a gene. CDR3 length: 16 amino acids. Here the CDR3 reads CASSLRTGTGANVLTF. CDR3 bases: TGTGCCAGCAGCTTACGGACAGGGACCGGGGCCAACGTCCTGACTTTC.

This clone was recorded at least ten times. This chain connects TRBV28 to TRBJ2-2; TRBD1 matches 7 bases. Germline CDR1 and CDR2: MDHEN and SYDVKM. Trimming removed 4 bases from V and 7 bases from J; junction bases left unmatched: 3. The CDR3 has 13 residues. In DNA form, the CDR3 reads TGTGCCAGCAGTTCCACAGGGGTCGGGGAGCTGTTTTTT. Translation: CASSSTGVGELFF.

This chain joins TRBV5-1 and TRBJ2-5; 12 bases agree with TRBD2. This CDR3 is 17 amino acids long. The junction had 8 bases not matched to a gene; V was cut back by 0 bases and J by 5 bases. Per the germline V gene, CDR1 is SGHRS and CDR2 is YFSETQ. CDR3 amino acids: CASSLEPSGGALETQYF. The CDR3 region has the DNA TGCGCCAGCAGCTTGGAACCTAGCGGGGGGGCCTTGGAGACCCAGTACTTC.

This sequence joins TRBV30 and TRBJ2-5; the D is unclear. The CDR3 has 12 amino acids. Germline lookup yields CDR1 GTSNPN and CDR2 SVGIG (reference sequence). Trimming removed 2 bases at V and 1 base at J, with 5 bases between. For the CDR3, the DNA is TGTGCCTGGAGTATCAGCCAAGAGACCCAGTACTTC. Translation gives CAWSISQETQYF.

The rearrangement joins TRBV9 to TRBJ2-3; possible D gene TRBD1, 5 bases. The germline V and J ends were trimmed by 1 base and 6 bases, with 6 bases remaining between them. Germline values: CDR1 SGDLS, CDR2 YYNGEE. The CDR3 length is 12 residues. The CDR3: CASSVKGDTQYF. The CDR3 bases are TGTGCCAGCAGCGTAAAGGGGGATACGCAGTATTTT.

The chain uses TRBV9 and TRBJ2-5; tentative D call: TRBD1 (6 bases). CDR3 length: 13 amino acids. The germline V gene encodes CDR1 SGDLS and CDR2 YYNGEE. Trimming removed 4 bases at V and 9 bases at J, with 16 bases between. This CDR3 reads CASSTQPGGPQYF. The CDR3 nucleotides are TGTGCCAGCAGCACCCAACCTGGGGGCCCCCAGTACTTC.

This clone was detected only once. In nucleotides, the CDR3 is TGTGCCAGCACCGACAGCCCAAGCACAGATACGCAGTATTTT. Its translation: CASTDSPSTDTQYF. This chain joins TRBV6-5 and TRBJ2-3; D might be TRBD1 (5 bases). The V gene's germline CDR1 is MNHEY and CDR2 SVGAGI. The ends were cut back, 7 bases at V and 0 bases at J, with 11 bases in the middle. The length of the CDR3 is 14 residues.

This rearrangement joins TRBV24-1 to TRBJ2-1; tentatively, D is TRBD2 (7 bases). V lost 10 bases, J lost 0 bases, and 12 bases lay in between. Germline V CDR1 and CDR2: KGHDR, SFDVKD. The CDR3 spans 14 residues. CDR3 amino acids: CATGGGSSYNEQFF. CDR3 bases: TGTGCCACGGGGGGCGGGAGCTCCTACAATGAGCAGTTCTTC.

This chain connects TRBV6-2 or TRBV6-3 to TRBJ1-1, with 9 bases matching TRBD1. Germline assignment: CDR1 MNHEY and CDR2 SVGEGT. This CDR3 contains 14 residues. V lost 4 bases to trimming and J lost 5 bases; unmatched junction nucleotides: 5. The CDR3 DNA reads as TGTGCCAGCAGTTCGGGACAGGGTTATACTGAAGCTTTCTTT. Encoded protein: CASSSGQGYTEAFF.

Here the CDR3 reads CASSSQGANTGELFF. CDR3 nucleotides: TGTGCCAGCAGCTCCCAGGGGGCGAACACCGGGGAGCTGTTTTTT. The chain has TRBV5-4 and TRBJ2-2, with 7 bases fitting TRBD1. The CDR3 extends over 15 amino acids. Germline V CDR1 and CDR2: SGHNT, YYREEE (reference sequence). Germline trimming cut 3 bases from V and 0 bases from J; bases unmatched to any gene: 2.

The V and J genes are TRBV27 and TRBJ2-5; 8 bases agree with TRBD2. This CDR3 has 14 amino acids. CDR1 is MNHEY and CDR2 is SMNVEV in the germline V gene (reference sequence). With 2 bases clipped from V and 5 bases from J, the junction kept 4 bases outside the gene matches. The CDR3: CASSLGTRYETQYF. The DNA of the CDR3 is TGTGCCAGCAGTTTAGGGACTAGATATGAGACCCAGTACTTC.

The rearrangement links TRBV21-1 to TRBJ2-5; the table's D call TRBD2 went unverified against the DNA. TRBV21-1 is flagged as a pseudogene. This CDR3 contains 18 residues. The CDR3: CASNDWDGLAPRWETQYF. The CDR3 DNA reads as TGTGCCAGCAATGATTGGGACGGACTAGCGCCCCGTTGGGAGACCCAGTACTTC.

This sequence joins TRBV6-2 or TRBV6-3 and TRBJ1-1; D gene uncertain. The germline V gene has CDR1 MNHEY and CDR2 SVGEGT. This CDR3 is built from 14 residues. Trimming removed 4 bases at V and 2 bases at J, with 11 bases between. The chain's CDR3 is CASSSTSDNTEAFF. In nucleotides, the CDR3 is TGTGCCAGCAGTTCGACAAGTGATAACACTGAAGCTTTCTTT.

CDR3: CASSSWTGLNEKLFF. CDR3 in DNA: TGTGCCAGTAGTAGCTGGACAGGATTAAATGAAAAACTGTTTTTT. The chain links TRBV19 to TRBJ1-4, with TRBD1 identical over 7 bases. CDR3 length equals 15 residues. Germline V gives CDR1 LNHDA, CDR2 SQIVND (reference sequence). The J segment lost 5 bases and the V segment lost 4 bases, leaving 7 bases of the junction unmatched.

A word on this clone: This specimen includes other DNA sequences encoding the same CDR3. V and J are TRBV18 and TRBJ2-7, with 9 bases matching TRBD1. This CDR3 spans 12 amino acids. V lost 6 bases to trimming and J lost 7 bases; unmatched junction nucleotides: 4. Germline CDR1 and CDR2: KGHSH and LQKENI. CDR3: CASSLDRGEQYF. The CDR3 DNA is TGTGCCAGCTCCCTGGACAGGGGAGAGCAGTACTTC.

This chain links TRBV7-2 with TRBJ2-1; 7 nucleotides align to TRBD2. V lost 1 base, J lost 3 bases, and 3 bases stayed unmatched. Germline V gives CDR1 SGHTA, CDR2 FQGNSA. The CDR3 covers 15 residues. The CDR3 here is CASSLGGGGYNEQFF. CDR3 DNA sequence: TGTGCCAGCAGCTTAGGCGGCGGGGGCTACAATGAGCAGTTCTTC.